These T cell receptor beta chains were read from a single sample in a study of T cell changes during pregnancy in multiple sclerosis. Data came from immunoSEQ multiplex PCR; TCRdb stores just in-frame clones and leaves some out. The repertoire holds tens of thousands of clones, with 94% as singletons. The sample was CD4+ T cells from peripheral blood mononuclear cells, taken in the first trimester of pregnancy. These receptor sequences come from a female donor with multiple sclerosis, enrolled in a pregnancy study. The CDR3 runs from the conserved cysteine through the conserved F or W. D genes are given only for firm matches. Clone size, where shown, is once, few, many, or a class for clones that have expanded.

d_gene	abundance	v_gene	j_gene	CDR3nt	CDR3aa
-	once	TRBV2	TRBJ2-1	TGTGCCAGCAGTGAAGGTCCCGGAGTAGAGCAGTTCTTC	CASSEGPGVEQFF
-	-	TRBV5-1	TRBJ2-3	TGCGCCAGCAGTAGTGACGGACTTAGCACAGATACGCAGTATTTT	CASSSDGLSTDTQYF
TRBD1	once	TRBV11-2	TRBJ2-1	TGTGCCAGCAGCCGCGGGGACAGGGGAGACAATGAGCAGTTCTTC	CASSRGDRGDNEQFF
TRBD1	-	TRBV5-8	TRBJ1-1	TGTGCCAGCAGTTGGGGGCGCAGGGGGTCGGCTGAAGCTTTCTTT	CASSWGRRGSAEAFF
TRBD1	-	TRBV6-1	TRBJ1-6	TGTGCCAGCAGGGTATCGACAGGGCAGAATTCACCCCTCCACTTT	CASRVSTGQNSPLHF
TRBD2	-	TRBV5-6	TRBJ2-3	TGTGCCAGCAGCCAGGGACTAGACACAGATACGCAGTATTTT	CASSQGLDTDTQYF
-	-	TRBV29-1	TRBJ1-2	TGCAGCGTTCCGGACAAGGTTTTTGGCTACACCTTC	CSVPDKVFGYTF
-	-	TRBV5-1	TRBJ2-1	TGCGCCAGCATCCCCGGACAGCGAAGCTCCTACAATGAGCAGTTCTTC	CASIPGQRSSYNEQFF
-	-	TRBV29-1	TRBJ2-7	TGCAGCGTTGAACTCGGGTACGAGCAGTACTTC	CSVELGYEQYF
-	-	TRBV5-1	TRBJ2-2	TGCGCCAGCAGCCGCGGGACTCTAAGAAACACCGGGGAGCTGTTTTTT	CASSRGTLRNTGELFF
TRBD1	-	TRBV11-2	TRBJ2-1	TGTGCCAGCATCCCCGGGACAGGGCGCAATGAGCAGTTCTTC	CASIPGTGRNEQFF
-	-	TRBV6-4	TRBJ2-7	TGTGCCAGCAGTGACTCGAAGTGGGGGACTTTCGTGTTGGATTCCTACGAGCAGTACTTC	CASSDSKWGTFVLDSYEQYF
TRBD1	-	TRBV6-6	TRBJ1-4	TGTGCCAGCAGCATTCCCAGTGGGACAGGGGGCGAAAAACTGTTTTTT	CASSIPSGTGGEKLFF
-	-	TRBV5-1	TRBJ1-1	TGCGCCAGCAGCTTGGAGGCAGGGGTCACTGAAGCTTTCTTT	CASSLEAGVTEAFF
TRBD1	once	TRBV7-6	TRBJ1-1	TGTGCCAGCAGCCTAGGGACAGGGACCAACACTGAAGCTTTCTTT	CASSLGTGTNTEAFF
TRBD1	once	TRBV5-8	TRBJ1-1	TGTGCCAGCAGCTTGCTGGCAGGGGGCACTGAAGCTTTCTTT	CASSLLAGGTEAFF
-	-	TRBV21-1	TRBJ2-3	TGTGCCAGCAGCGAATTACAGTGCCCGTCAGATACGCAGTATTTT	CASSELQCPSDTQYF
TRBD2	-	TRBV15	TRBJ2-2	TGTGCCACCAGGCCCGGCGGGGGGACGTACACCGGGGAGCTGTTTTTT	CATRPGGGTYTGELFF
-	-	TRBV7-2	TRBJ1-4	TGTGCCAGCAGCTCACAAATAGGGGCAGGGTTTGAAAAACTGTTTTTT	CASSSQIGAGFEKLFF
-	-	TRBV5-8	TRBJ2-3	TGTGCCAGCAGCCGAGGGGGGGCCATCTCTAGCACAGATACGCAGTATTTT	CASSRGGAISSTDTQYF
TRBD2	-	TRBV5-6	TRBJ2-5	TGTGCCAGCAGCTCGAAAGCCAGACTAGCGGAAGAGACCCAGTACTTC	CASSSKARLAEETQYF
-	-	TRBV10-3	TRBJ1-6	TGTGCCATCAGTACGGGACATACGAATTCACCCCTCCACTTT	CAISTGHTNSPLHF
TRBD1	once	TRBV6-1	TRBJ1-5	TGTGCCAGCAGTGTAAAAACAGGGGGAGGCAATCAGCCCCAGCATTTT	CASSVKTGGGNQPQHF
TRBD2	-	TRBV2	TRBJ2-7	TGTGCCAGGACGGGACGGGAGGGCCACGAGCAGTACTTC	CARTGREGHEQYF
-	-	TRBV2	TRBJ2-2	TGTGCCAGCAGTGACTCTGGAGGGACGTCCGGGGAGCTGTTTTTT	CASSDSGGTSGELFF
TRBD1	-	TRBV2	TRBJ1-5	TGTGCCAGCAGCGGGCCTCGGACAGGGAAGACCCAGCATTTT	CASSGPRTGKTQHF
-	-	TRBV6-1	TRBJ2-1	TGTGCCAGCAGTGAAGCCCCTCCCAATGAGCAGTTCTTC	CASSEAPPNEQFF
TRBD2	-	TRBV7-9	TRBJ2-1	TGTGCCAGCACCGGGGGGGTCTACAATGAGCAGTTCTTC	CASTGGVYNEQFF
-	-	TRBV6-1	TRBJ2-3	TGTGCCAGCAGTGAACGTCTATCGAGTTGGAGTGCGCAGTATTTT	CASSERLSSWSAQYF
TRBD1	-	TRBV7-9	TRBJ1-5	TGTGCCAGCAGCTTAGTAATGGGACAGTCGATGGGTCAGCCCCAGCATTTT	CASSLVMGQSMGQPQHF
-	-	TRBV7-8	TRBJ1-1	TGTGCCAGCAGCTTAGTCGTAACGGGAGGGCACACTGAAGCTTTCTTT	CASSLVVTGGHTEAFF
TRBD2	-	TRBV6-1	TRBJ2-3	TGTGCCAGCAGTCCGGGACTAAGCACAGATACGCAGTATTTT	CASSPGLSTDTQYF
-	-	TRBV4-1	TRBJ2-3	TGCGCCAGCAGGAGAAGCGAGCGAGCGGAAATCACAGATACGCAGTATTTT	CASRRSERAEITDTQYF
TRBD2	-	TRBV25-1	TRBJ2-1	TGTGCCAGCAGGGACTGGGGGGGGGTATACAATGAGCAGTTCTTC	CASRDWGGVYNEQFF
TRBD1	-	TRBV5-6	TRBJ2-7	TGTGCCAGCAGCGCAGAAGGGACAGGATCCTACGAGCAGTACTTC	CASSAEGTGSYEQYF
-	-	TRBV14	TRBJ2-2	TGTGCCAGCAGCCCCATTTCCGGGGAGCTGTTTTTT	CASSPISGELFF
-	-	TRBV7-9	TRBJ1-6	TGTGCCAGCAGCTTAGAGGGGTTGTTTAATTCACCCCTCCACTTT	CASSLEGLFNSPLHF
-	-	TRBV7-9	TRBJ1-2	TGTGCCAGCAGCCCAAAGGGGGAGGGCTATGGCTACACCTTC	CASSPKGEGYGYTF
TRBD2	-	TRBV5-6	TRBJ2-1	TGTGCCAGCACGCCGGGACTAGCGGGAAATGAGCAGTTCTTC	CASTPGLAGNEQFF
-	-	TRBV9	TRBJ1-1	TGTGCCAGCAGCGCCCCCAGGGGAGAAGCTTTCTTT	CASSAPRGEAFF
TRBD1	-	TRBV7-3	TRBJ1-2	TGTGCCAGCAGCTTAACGTCCCTAGGACAGGGGGCAGGCTATGGCTACACCTTC	CASSLTSLGQGAGYGYTF
TRBD1	-	TRBV2	TRBJ2-7	TGTGCCAGCAGAGCAGGGGGCGGTTCGTACGAGCAGTACTTC	CASRAGGGSYEQYF
-	-	TRBV28	TRBJ2-7	TGTGCCAGCAGTAAGCCCGGGACACCTTACGAGCAGTACTTC	CASSKPGTPYEQYF
-	-	TRBV6-5	TRBJ2-2	TGTGCCAGCAGTTACGCTCAGGGGAACACCGGGGAGCTGTTTTTT	CASSYAQGNTGELFF
-	-	TRBV7-2	TRBJ1-5	TGTGCCAGCAGCTTAGAGTCGGGGAGAAACAATCAGCCCCAGCATTTT	CASSLESGRNNQPQHF
TRBD1	-	TRBV5-1	TRBJ1-4	TGCGCCAGCAGCAGTGGAATGGACAGGGGGTATGAAAAACTGTTTTTT	CASSSGMDRGYEKLFF
-	-	TRBV5-1	TRBJ2-7	TGCGCCAGCAGCTACCGGACAGACCCCTCCTACGAGCAGTACTTC	CASSYRTDPSYEQYF
-	-	TRBV10-3	TRBJ1-2	TGTGCCATCAGTGAGTCTCGGGAGAACTATGGCTACACCTTC	CAISESRENYGYTF
-	-	TRBV29-1	TRBJ1-1	TGCAGCGTTGATAAAGGAGGGATGAACACTGAAGCTTTCTTT	CSVDKGGMNTEAFF
TRBD2	-	TRBV2	TRBJ2-3	TGTGCCAGCAGACCTAGCGGGGGGTCATCTAGCACAGATACGCAGTATTTT	CASRPSGGSSSTDTQYF
-	-	TRBV29-1	TRBJ2-1	TGCAGCGTTGAAGTGACAGGAATCTACAATGAGCAGTTCTTC	CSVEVTGIYNEQFF
TRBD2	-	TRBV7-3	TRBJ2-2	TGTGCCAGCAGCCCGACGGGGGGGCCGACCGGGGAGCTGTTTTTT	CASSPTGGPTGELFF
-	-	TRBV9	TRBJ1-2	TGTGCCAGCAGCGTAGCAGGCTATGGCTACACCTTC	CASSVAGYGYTF
TRBD1	-	TRBV6-5	TRBJ1-3	TGTGCCAGCAGTTCAACAGGGACAGACTCTGGAAACACCATATATTTT	CASSSTGTDSGNTIYF